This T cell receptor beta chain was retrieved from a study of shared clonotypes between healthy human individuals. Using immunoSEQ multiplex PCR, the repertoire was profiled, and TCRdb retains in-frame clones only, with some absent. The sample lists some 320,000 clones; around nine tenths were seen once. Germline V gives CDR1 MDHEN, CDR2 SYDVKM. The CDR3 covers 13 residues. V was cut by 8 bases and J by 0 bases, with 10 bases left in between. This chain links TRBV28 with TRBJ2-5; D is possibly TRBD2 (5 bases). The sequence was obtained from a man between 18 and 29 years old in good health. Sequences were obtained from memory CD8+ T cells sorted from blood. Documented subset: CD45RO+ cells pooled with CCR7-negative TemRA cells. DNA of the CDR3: TGTGCCAGCGAGGACTTCCACCAAGAGACCCAGTACTTC. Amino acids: CASEDFHQETQYF.